This paragraph reports one T cell receptor beta chain. TCR alpha and TCR beta cDNA libraries carrying sample barcodes and UMIs came from 5'RACE with constant-segment primers. TCRdb used MiXCR to reprocess the 5' RACE reads, holding one entry per CDR3 protein. The table has about 250,000 distinct CDR3 sequences, approximately 15% seen once. The data originate from a study of T-cell memory formation after mild COVID-19. V gave up 6 bases and J gave up 7 bases, with 16 bases separating them. The CDR3 runs to 14 residues. This TCR was recovered from an adult woman who had mild COVID-19 (a few samples of this study predate the infection). Cell type and time point are not known. The chain uses TRBV12-3 or TRBV12-4 and TRBJ1-5; possible D gene TRBD1, 6 bases. Sequencing was done on a sample of PBMCs or a T cell subset sorted from them (not recorded which). As DNA, the CDR3 is TGTGCCAGCAGCTACAGGGAGGCGAAACAGCCCCAGCATTTT. It translates to CASSYREAKQPQHF.